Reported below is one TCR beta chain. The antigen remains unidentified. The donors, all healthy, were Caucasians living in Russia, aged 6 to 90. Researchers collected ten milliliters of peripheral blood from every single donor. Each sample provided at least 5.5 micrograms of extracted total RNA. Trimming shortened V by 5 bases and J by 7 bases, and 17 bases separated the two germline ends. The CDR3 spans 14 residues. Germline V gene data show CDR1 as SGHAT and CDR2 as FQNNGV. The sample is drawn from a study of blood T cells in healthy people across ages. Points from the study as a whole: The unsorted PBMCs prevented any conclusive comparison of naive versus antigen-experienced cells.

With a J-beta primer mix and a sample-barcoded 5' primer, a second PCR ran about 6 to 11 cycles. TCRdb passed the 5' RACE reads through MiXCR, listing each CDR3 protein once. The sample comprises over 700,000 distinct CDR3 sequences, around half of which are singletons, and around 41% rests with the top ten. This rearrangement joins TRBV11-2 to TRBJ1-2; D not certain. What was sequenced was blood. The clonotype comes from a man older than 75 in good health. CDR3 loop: CASSPFPREAGYTF. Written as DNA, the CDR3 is TGTGCCAGCAGCCCATTTCCGAGGGAGGCTGGCTACACCTTC. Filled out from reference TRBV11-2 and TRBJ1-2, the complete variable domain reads EAGVAQSPRYKIIEKRQSVAFWCNPISGHATLYWYQQILGQGPKLLIQFQNNGVVDDSQLPKDRFSAERLKGVDSTLKIQPAKLEDSAVYLCASSPFPREAGYTFGSGTRLTVV.